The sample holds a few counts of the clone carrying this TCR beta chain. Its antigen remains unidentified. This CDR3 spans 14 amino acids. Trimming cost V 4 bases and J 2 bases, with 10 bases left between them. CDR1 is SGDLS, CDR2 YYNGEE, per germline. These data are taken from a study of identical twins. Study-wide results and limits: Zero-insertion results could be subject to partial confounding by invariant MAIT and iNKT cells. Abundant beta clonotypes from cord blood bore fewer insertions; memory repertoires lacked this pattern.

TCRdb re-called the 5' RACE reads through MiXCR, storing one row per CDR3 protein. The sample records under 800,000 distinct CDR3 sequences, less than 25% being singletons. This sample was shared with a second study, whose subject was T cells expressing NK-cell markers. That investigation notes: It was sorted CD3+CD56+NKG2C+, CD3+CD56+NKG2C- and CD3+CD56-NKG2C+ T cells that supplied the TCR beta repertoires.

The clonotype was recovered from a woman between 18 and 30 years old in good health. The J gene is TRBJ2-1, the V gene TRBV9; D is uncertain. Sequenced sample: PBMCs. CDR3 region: CASSKRPAYNEQFF. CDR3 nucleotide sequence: TGTGCCAGCAGCAAACGGCCCGCCTACAATGAGCAGTTCTTC.